The next 5 T cell receptor beta chains were all read from a single sample in a study of shared clonotypes between healthy human individuals. Clones were read by immunoSEQ multiplex PCR, and TCRdb kept only the in-frame ones, dropping some. The sample consists of about 2.4 million clones, approximately 92% of them appearing once. The sample comprised naive CD4+ T cells sorted from blood. Subset meaning: CD45RA+ positively selected. These receptor sequences come from a man younger than 30 in good health.

V gene TRBV5-6 combines with J gene TRBJ2-5; 8 bases agree with TRBD1. Germline CDR1 is SGHDT and CDR2 is YYEEEE. J was trimmed by 5 bases and V by 3 bases; bases with no gene match: 12. The CDR3 contains 16 residues. The CDR3 is CASSSGPPGGAETQYF. The CDR3, as DNA: TGTGCCAGCAGCTCGGGGCCGCCAGGGGGCGCGGAGACCCAGTACTTC.

The chain's CDR3 is CASSSGNIQYF. The CDR3 DNA reads as TGTGCCAGCAGCTCTGGAAACATTCAGTACTTC. The V gene is TRBV7-9, the J gene TRBJ2-4; D is unclear. The CDR3 is 11 amino acids. CDR1 is SEHNR and CDR2 is FQNEAQ in the germline V gene (reference sequence). V shed 4 bases and J shed 6 bases, with 4 bases lying between them.

This clone was picked up one time. The sample contains more than one DNA sequence encoding this CDR3. J is TRBJ2-3 and V is TRBV9; 9 nucleotides line up with TRBD2. Germline lookup yields CDR1 SGDLS and CDR2 YYNGEE. CDR3 length: 15 residues. V was pared by 4 bases and J by 2 bases, with 5 bases of the junction left unmatched. CDR3 sequence reads: CASSTLAGATDTQYF. DNA for the CDR3: TGTGCCAGCAGCACCTTAGCGGGGGCCACAGATACGCAGTATTTT. The full variable domain, in which reference TRBV9 and TRBJ2-3 provide the parts outside the CDR3, is DSGVTQTPKHLITATGQRVTLRCSPRSGDLSVYWYQQSLDQGLQFLIQYYNGEERAKGNILERFSAQQFPDLHSELNLSSLELGDSALYFCASSTLAGATDTQYFGPGTRLTVL.

This sequence joins TRBV7-3 and TRBJ2-1; TRBD2 aligns across 7 bases. Germline CDR1 SGHTA, CDR2 FQGTGA. The CDR3 has 14 residues. V lost 6 bases and J lost 9; bases outside the gene matches: 11. This CDR3 is CASSPNAGVGEQFF. CDR3 bases: TGTGCCAGCAGTCCGAACGCGGGGGTCGGTGAGCAGTTCTTC.

The chain is built from TRBV29-1 and TRBJ2-1; a weak D match, TRBD1 (6 bases). This CDR3 is built from 14 residues. Per the germline V gene, CDR1 is SQVTM and CDR2 is ANQGSEA. Trimming removed 3 bases from V and 5 bases from J, with 14 bases in between. The CDR3 region is CSVDGAGVHNEQFF. CDR3 DNA sequence: TGCAGCGTTGACGGGGCAGGGGTCCACAATGAGCAGTTCTTC.